Below, one TCR beta chain is given with its context. Its antigen is unidentified. cDNA prepared by RNA extraction and subsequent reverse transcription served as the template for sequencing. Method: immunoSEQ multiplex PCR; TCRdb's copy keeps in-frame clones and lacks some. This table has some 170,000 clones, 58% appearing once. This sample is part of a study of CD8+ T cells in alopecia areata. Study-wide results and limits: Between patients, shared TCR sequences were less clear than in mice. This was possibly due in part to HLA diversity in the patient population.

V lost 3 bases to trimming and J lost 3 bases; unmatched junction nucleotides: 5. Germline V lookup: CDR1 SQVTM, CDR2 ANQGSEA. This CDR3 is 14 amino acids long. Treatment in this sample: oral pan-JAK inhibitor, 5-10 mg twice daily. Both peripheral blood and punch biopsies of lesional scalp skin were obtained from patients who had alopecia areata. The sequencing used CD4+ T cells sorted from blood, collected at approximately week 60, from a patient treated with tofacitinib. The chain combines TRBV29-1 with TRBJ1-2; 9 nucleotides match TRBD1. The TCR was taken from a human donor with alopecia areata. The CDR3: CSVEGQGGDYGYTF. DNA of the CDR3: TGCAGCGTTGAGGGACAGGGAGGGGACTATGGCTACACCTTC. The entire variable domain, with the rest obtained from reference TRBV29-1 and TRBJ1-2, is as follows: SAVISQKPSRDICQRGTSLTIQCQVDSQVTMMFWYRQQPGQSLTLIATANQGSEATYESGFVIDKFPISRPNLTFSTLTVSNMSPEDSSIYLCSVEGQGGDYGYTFGSGTRLTVV.